This T cell receptor beta chain was identified in a study of cytomegalovirus exposure and HLA in healthy donors. Across the whole study: An early release of data contained approximately 80 million unique TCRs, which came from HLA-typed donors.

This CDR3 has 17 residues. Trimming took off 5 bases at V and 0 bases at J, with 20 bases between the two ends. The V gene's germline CDR1 is MDHEN and CDR2 SYDVKM. Remarks on this clone: Its antigen is unidentified.

General study results and limits: Later genetic work tied a missense DCLRE1C variant to beta-chain V and J trimming.

PCR amplification relied on 60 Vbeta primers (plus 13 Jbeta primers). Only in-frame clones appear in the TCRdb table, and some are missing; sequencing was by immunoSEQ multiplex PCR. The repertoire table contains about 160,000 clones. This receptor was taken from a man aged 25 to 40 in good health and CMV-seronegative. Sequenced sample: PBMCs. This chain connects TRBV28 to TRBJ2-7, with D possibly being TRBD2 (6 bases). CDR3 nucleotides: TGTGCCAGCAGTCCCGCCCATGGAGCGGGTAGCTCCTACGAGCAGTACTTC. It yields the protein CASSPAHGAGSSYEQYF.